This T cell receptor (beta chain) is from a study of naive and memory T cell subsets. Regarding the study as a whole: This RNA-based method may be sensitive to activation-related transcript changes.

An oligonucleotide containing a UMI was ligated to the 3' end of TCR cDNA. Whole blood, 2 to 2.5 ml, came from adult healthy volunteers. The table lists this clonotype with many counts. Its matching antigen is unknown. The SP2 primer and nested alpha and beta constant region primers amplified ligated cDNA in four rounds. Blood and skin TCR RNA was reverse transcribed with alpha and beta constant primers. TCRdb re-called the 5' RACE reads with MiXCR, one entry per CDR3 protein. Of about 59,000 distinct CDR3 sequences in the sample, 8% to 9% were seen once. The clonotype was recovered from a female donor in good health.

The CDR3 bases are TGTGCCAGCAGCCGGACAGGGTTTACCGGGGAGCTGTTTTTT. Encoded protein: CASSRTGFTGELFF. This chain uses TRBV14 with TRBJ2-2; 8 bases align to TRBD1. V dropped 4 bases and J dropped 5; count of bases not matched to a gene: 3. The CDR3 sequence is 14 residues long. CDR1 and CDR2 (germline): SGHDN, FVKESK.